Presented here are 10 T cell receptor beta chains from one specimen sequenced in a study of OX40 agonist ivuxolimab in advanced cancers. TCRdb keeps only in-frame clones here, not all; method: immunoSEQ multiplex PCR. Among around 80,000 clones listed, roughly 84% were seen once. The specimen was CD4+ or CD8+ T cells sorted from blood, collected in a trial of the OX40 agonist ivuxolimab. These receptors came from an adult with an advanced solid tumor such as melanoma, head and neck, liver or kidney cancer.

The chain has TRBV7-9 and TRBJ2-1; 8 positions match TRBD2. There are 15 residues in the CDR3. Losses at the gene ends were 5 bases for V and 4 bases for J; bases not matched to a gene: 7. Looked up from germline, CDR1 is SEHNR and CDR2 is FQNEAQ (reference sequence). The CDR3 loop is CASSAGLVKYNEQFF. CDR3 sequence (DNA): TGTGCCAGCAGCGCGGGACTAGTTAAGTACAATGAGCAGTTCTTC.

The chain is built from TRBV2 and TRBJ2-1; no firm D call. V shed 2 bases and J shed 9 bases, with 8 bases lying between them. The germline CDR1 and CDR2 sequences are SNHLY and FYNNEI. This CDR3 is built from 12 residues. The CDR3 reads CASSELSSEQFF. As DNA, the CDR3 is TGTGCCAGCAGTGAACTCTCCAGTGAGCAGTTCTTC.

Note on this clone: Other DNA sequences in this specimen translate into the identical CDR3. V is TRBV18 and J is TRBJ2-3; unclear D gene. V was shortened by 3 bases and J by 2 bases, with 3 bases between the two germline ends. CDR1 is KGHSH and CDR2 is LQKENI in the germline V gene. The CDR3 sequence is 12 residues long. CDR3 DNA: TGTGCCAGCTCACCTTCCACAGATACGCAGTATTTT. Translated, it gives CASSPSTDTQYF.

This clone was found once. This chain joins TRBV28 and TRBJ1-1; 7 bases line up with TRBD1. Germline-derived CDR1 and CDR2 are MDHEN and SYDVKM. J gave up 8 bases and V 5 bases, and 11 bases lay outside the gene matches. The CDR3 is 14 amino acids. CDR3 DNA sequence: TGTGCCAGCAGTCACAGGGGAGTGAGCCCCGAAGCTTTCTTT. Protein sequence: CASSHRGVSPEAFF.

This clone came up a few times. The sample carries other DNA sequences with the same CDR3. The rearrangement uses TRBV21-1 and TRBJ1-1; the D segment call TRBD1 is taken from the table without a DNA check. TRBV21-1 is designated a pseudogene. The CDR3 is 17 amino acids. The CDR3 coding sequence is TGTGCCAGCAGCAAAGGGGGACAGGGGCTTGAGAACACTGAAGCTTTCTTT. The encoded protein is CASSKGGQGLENTEAFF.

The chain uses TRBV7-8 and TRBJ2-7; no definite D call. Germline V gene sequence: CDR1 SGHVS, CDR2 FQNEAQ. V gave up 5 bases and J gave up 2 bases, with 10 bases separating them. CDR3 length equals 13 residues. DNA for the CDR3: TGTGCCAGCAGCGGAATGAGACCCTACGAGCAGTACTTC. This codes for CASSGMRPYEQYF.

The V gene is TRBV27, the J gene TRBJ2-2, with 7 bases aligning to TRBD2. Germline assignment: CDR1 MNHEY and CDR2 SMNVEV (reference sequence). The CDR3 has 16 residues. V dropped 8 bases and J dropped 0; count of bases not matched to a gene: 9. This CDR3 reads CASRRSSGPNTGELFF. CDR3 DNA: TGTGCCAGCCGGCGCTCTAGCGGACCGAACACCGGGGAGCTGTTTTTT.

This clone showed up just a few times. The J gene is TRBJ2-2, the V gene TRBV7-3, with no clear D. This CDR3 region has 13 residues. V was clipped by 5 bases and J by 2 bases, with 6 bases between them. Germline values: CDR1 SGHTA, CDR2 FQGTGA. CDR3 nucleotide sequence: TGTGCCAGCAGCATCAGTAACACCGGGGAGCTGTTTTTT. It codes for CASSISNTGELFF.

In DNA form, the CDR3 reads TGCAGCGCCCGACCCGGAGGGGGAGCTGAAGCTTTCTTT. It is translated as CSARPGGGAEAFF. J is TRBJ1-1 and V is TRBV29-1; a weak D match, TRBD1 (6 bases). The CDR3 length is 13 residues. V was cut by 7 bases and J by 6 bases, with 18 bases left in between. The germline V gene encodes CDR1 SQVTM and CDR2 ANQGSEA.

The genes are TRBV5-7 and TRBJ1-2; no definite D call. TRBV5-7 is reported as an ORF; its role is uncertain. The V end was cut by 4 bases, the J end by 5 bases, with 24 bases between. There are 17 residues in the CDR3. This CDR3 is CASSPVGLEGQRYGYTF. DNA of the CDR3: TGTGCCAGCAGCCCAGTAGGTTTAGAAGGGCAGAGATATGGCTACACCTTC.